A selection of T cell receptor beta chains follows, all from one sample in a study of T cell responses to AZD1222 COVID-19 vaccine. The data were produced by immunoSEQ multiplex PCR, yet TCRdb's version contains in-frame clones alone and is incomplete. This table has about 170,000 clones, approximately 91% appearing once. The sequences come from peripheral blood, collected on day 0 of AZD1222 vaccination. Every receptor here comes from an adult in good health. The CDR3 runs from the conserved cysteine through the conserved F or W. D genes are given only for firm matches.

D gene: TRBD1
CDR3 length: 15
J gene: TRBJ1-3
V gene: TRBV30
CDR3 protein: CAWSAQTGTRNTIYF
CDR3 DNA: TGTGCCTGGAGTGCACAGACAGGGACCCGAAACACCATATATTTT

D gene: -
CDR3 length: 13
J gene: TRBJ2-5
V gene: TRBV11-1
CDR3 protein: CASSQVPKETQYF
CDR3 DNA: TGTGCCAGCAGTCAAGTACCGAAAGAGACCCAGTACTTC

D gene: -
CDR3 length: 14
J gene: TRBJ1-5
V gene: TRBV2
CDR3 protein: CASSRRGGGQPQHF
CDR3 DNA: TGTGCCAGCAGCCGCAGGGGCGGGGGCCAGCCCCAGCATTTT

D gene: -
CDR3 length: 14
J gene: TRBJ1-1
V gene: TRBV15
CDR3 protein: CATSRPDENTEAFF
CDR3 DNA: TGTGCCACCAGCAGGCCGGACGAGAACACTGAAGCTTTCTTT

D gene: -
CDR3 length: 15
J gene: TRBJ1-5
V gene: TRBV6-5
CDR3 protein: CASSGRTGNNQPQHF
CDR3 DNA: TGTGCCAGCAGCGGGCGGACGGGGAACAATCAGCCCCAGCATTTT

D gene: -
CDR3 length: 17
J gene: TRBJ2-1
V gene: TRBV5-1
CDR3 protein: CASSLVPTGSWGNEQFF
CDR3 DNA: TGCGCCAGCAGCTTGGTCCCGACAGGCTCTTGGGGCAATGAGCAGTTCTTC

D gene: TRBD2
CDR3 length: 15
J gene: TRBJ2-5
V gene: TRBV9
CDR3 protein: CASSPQPGGQETQYF
CDR3 DNA: TGTGCCAGCAGCCCCCAACCGGGGGGGCAAGAGACCCAGTACTTC

D gene: -
CDR3 length: 12
J gene: TRBJ1-2
V gene: TRBV12-3/TRBV12-4
CDR3 protein: CASSFQNYGYTF
CDR3 DNA: TGTGCCAGCAGTTTCCAGAACTATGGCTACACCTTC

D gene: -
CDR3 length: 17
J gene: TRBJ1-5
V gene: TRBV21-1
CDR3 protein: CASSKGPIEYSNQPQHF
CDR3 DNA: TGTGCCAGCAGCAAGGGACCCATAGAGTATAGCAATCAGCCCCAGCATTTT

D gene: -
CDR3 length: 16
J gene: TRBJ2-2
V gene: TRBV28
CDR3 protein: CASSIERGGNTGELFF
CDR3 DNA: TGTGCCAGCAGTATAGAGAGGGGAGGGAACACCGGGGAGCTGTTTTTT

D gene: -
CDR3 length: 15
J gene: TRBJ1-3
V gene: TRBV5-1
CDR3 protein: CASSPTGLPGNTIYF
CDR3 DNA: TGCGCCAGCAGCCCAACAGGGCTTCCTGGAAACACCATATATTTT

D gene: -
CDR3 length: 13
J gene: TRBJ2-1
V gene: TRBV5-4
CDR3 protein: CASSLDRYTEQFF
CDR3 DNA: TGTGCCAGCAGCTTGGACAGGTATACTGAGCAGTTCTTC

D gene: -
CDR3 length: 15
J gene: TRBJ1-2
V gene: TRBV5-1
CDR3 protein: CASSLDPADYYGYTF
CDR3 DNA: TGCGCCAGCAGCTTGGATCCCGCGGACTACTATGGCTACACCTTC

D gene: TRBD1
CDR3 length: 15
J gene: TRBJ1-2
V gene: TRBV24-1
CDR3 protein: CATSDPRTGSDGYTF
CDR3 DNA: TGTGCCACCAGTGACCCCCGGACAGGGAGCGATGGCTACACCTTC

D gene: TRBD1
CDR3 length: 16
J gene: TRBJ1-5
V gene: TRBV2
CDR3 protein: CASSRGTAGLLQPQHF
CDR3 DNA: TGTGCCAGCAGTCGGGGGACAGCCGGCCTACTTCAGCCCCAGCATTTT

D gene: -
CDR3 length: 17
J gene: TRBJ1-2
V gene: TRBV5-1
CDR3 protein: CASSLEPAKTANYGYTF
CDR3 DNA: TGCGCCAGCAGCTTGGAGCCCGCTAAGACAGCCAACTATGGCTACACCTTC